The 15 T cell receptor beta chains below come from one sample, sequenced in a study of Tregs in tolerant kidney transplant recipients. TCRdb's table, derived via immunoSEQ multiplex PCR, lists solely in-frame clones and lacks some. The sample table sets out over 45,000 clones. The specimen comprised CD4+ T cells from blood, sampled before the transplant. The source is a human donor who received a combined kidney and bone marrow transplant.

For this clone: The CDR3 goes on 3 residues after the read ends, and that part is filled in from the germline J gene. The rearrangement joins TRBV6-2 or TRBV6-3 to TRBJ1-2; a possible D gene is TRBD1 (6 bases). The V gene's germline CDR1 is MNHEY and CDR2 SVGEGT. The V and J ends lost 1 base and 6 bases respectively, with 9 bases between them. The CDR3 loop spans 13 amino acids. The sequenced CDR3 bases are TGTGCCAGCAGTTACTTCCAGGGGAATGGC. Translating it yields CASSYFQGNG. The entire CDR3 sequence reads CASSYFQGNGYTF.

As concerns this clone: The sequence runs out 3 residues before the end of the CDR3; the remainder is reconstructed from the germline J gene. The chain joins TRBV11-2 to TRBJ2-5; possible D gene TRBD1, 6 bases. This CDR3 comprises 13 residues. V gave up 7 bases and J gave up 5 bases, with 14 bases separating them. Germline CDR1 and CDR2: SGHAT and FQNNGV. CDR3: CASTRGSKETQYF. The CDR3 DNA, read in part, is TGTGCCAGCACCAGGGGCAGCAAGGAGACC. Looking up the rest from reference TRBV11-2 and TRBJ2-5 gives the full variable domain: EAGVAQSPRYKIIEKRQSVAFWCNPISGHATLYWYQQILGQGPKLLIQFQNNGVVDDSQLPKDRFSAERLKGVDSTLKIQPAKLEDSAVYLCASTRGSKETQYFGPGTRLLVL.

In the case of this clone: The read is 3 residues too short to cover the CDR3 end, so that end is filled in from the germline J gene. The rearrangement joins TRBV29-1 to TRBJ1-2; D gene ambiguous. Germline values: CDR1 SQVTM, CDR2 ANQGSEA. The CDR3 extends over 12 amino acids. With 4 bases removed from V and 4 bases from J, the gap between germline ends came to 10 bases. The part of the CDR3 DNA that was read is TGCAGCGTTGTCAGGCAGAGCTATGGC. It codes for CSVVRQSYG. The CDR3 in its entirety is CSVVRQSYGYTF.

Turning to this clone: The CDR3 end falls 3 residues outside the read, so it is completed with the germline J gene. The V gene is TRBV20-1, the J gene TRBJ2-7; 11 nucleotides match TRBD1. The germline gives CDR1 DFQATT, CDR2 SNEGSKA (reference sequence). CDR3 length equals 15 residues. V trimming: 0 bases; J trimming: 5 bases; junction bases outside the gene matches: 6. CDR3 loop: CSARDLWTGGNEQYF. CDR3 DNA, as far as it was read: TGCAGTGCTAGAGATCTGTGGACAGGGGGCAACGAG.

A note on this clone: The CDR3 is cut off 3 residues early in the read; its end comes from the germline J gene. The chain is built from TRBV5-5 and TRBJ1-6, with D unresolved. The V end lost 4 bases, the J end lost 5 bases, and 13 bases lay between the germline ends. This CDR3 contains 15 residues. Germline CDR1 reads SGHKS; CDR2 reads YYEKEE (reference sequence). The covered CDR3 bases are TGTGCCAGCAGCAGAAGCGGGGAGGATAATTCACCC. Encoded protein: CASSRSGEDNSP. The full CDR3 is CASSRSGEDNSPLHF.

A note on this clone: The CDR3 end is not reached by the read, which stops 3 residues before it; the germline J gene fills it in. The chain links TRBV7-6 to TRBJ2-2; TRBD2 matches at 10 bases. Germline CDR1 and CDR2: SGHVS and FNYEAQ. The V gene end was trimmed by 0 bases and the J gene end by 4 bases; junction bases not matched to a gene: 5. CDR3 length equals 17 residues. Partial CDR3 DNA: TGTGCCAGCAGCTTAGCGCGAATAGCGGGAGGCACCGGGGAG. The encoded protein is CASSLARIAGGTGE. The full CDR3 protein reads CASSLARIAGGTGELFF. Full variable domain (remainder filled in from reference TRBV7-6 and TRBJ2-2): GAGVSQSPRYKVTKRGQDVALRCDPISGHVSLYWYRQALGQGPEFLTYFNYEAQQDKSGLPNDRFSAERPEGSISTLTIQRTEQRDSAMYRCASSLARIAGGTGELFFGEGSRLTVL.

Of note for this clone: The sequence runs out 3 residues before the end of the CDR3; the remainder is reconstructed from the germline J gene. The V and J genes are TRBV7-9 and TRBJ2-4; 8 bases are a match to TRBD1. The V gene's germline CDR1 is SEHNR and CDR2 FQNEAQ (reference sequence). CDR3 length: 15 amino acids. J was trimmed by 8 bases and V by 5 bases; bases with no gene match: 11. The CDR3 protein is CASSPEGQGADIQYF. The sequenced part of the CDR3 DNA is TGTGCCAGCAGCCCCGAGGGTCAGGGGGCCGACATT.

The part of the CDR3 DNA that was read is TGTGCCAGCAGCTCCCTCGGTGGGGGGGAAGGG. Encoded protein: CASSSLGGGEG. The full-length CDR3 reads as CASSSLGGGEGLFF. This chain connects TRBV2 to TRBJ2-2; the match to TRBD2 covers 7 bases. The sequence runs out 3 residues before the end of the CDR3; the remainder is reconstructed from the germline J gene. The CDR3 spans 14 residues. Germline CDR1 is SNHLY and CDR2 is FYNNEI.

Worth noting for this clone: Coverage ceases 3 residues before the CDR3 finishes, and the germline J gene fills in the end. This rearrangement joins TRBV20-1 to TRBJ2-3, with 12 bases fitting TRBD2. Germline CDR1 DFQATT, CDR2 SNEGSKA (reference sequence). V was pared by 6 bases and J by 4 bases, with 8 bases of the junction left unmatched. The CDR3 spans 15 residues. The CDR3 sequence: CSATTSGSGADTQYF. CDR3 DNA (partial): TGCAGTGCCACGACTAGCGGGAGTGGGGCAGATACG.

As regards this clone: The CDR3 extends 3 residues past the end of the read, so its final part is completed from the germline J gene. This chain links TRBV10-3 with TRBJ2-3; perhaps TRBD1 as D (6 bases). In germline, CDR1 is ENHRY, CDR2 SYGVKD. Trimming removed 0 bases from V and 1 base from J, with 8 bases in between. This CDR3 has 15 amino acids. The CDR3 protein is CAISESRQGTDTQYF. Partial CDR3 DNA: TGTGCCATCAGTGAGTCCCGACAGGGCACAGATACG.

Details on this clone: The CDR3 end falls 3 residues outside the read, so it is completed with the germline J gene. The gene calls are TRBV7-9 and TRBJ1-1; D ambiguous. This CDR3 has 15 residues. CDR1 is SEHNR, CDR2 FQNEAQ, per germline (reference sequence). The V and J ends lost 7 bases and 1 base respectively, with 16 bases between them. The CDR3 DNA, read in part, is TGTGCCAGCATCACGGGGTCGGGAGCGAACACTGAA. This encodes CASITGSGANTE. In full, the CDR3 is CASITGSGANTEAFF.

This CDR3 reads CASRKTSAGTNEKLFF. Partial CDR3 DNA: TGTGCCAGCAGAAAAACTTCGGCGGGGACTAATGAAAAA. The chain is built from TRBV7-8 and TRBJ1-4, with no clear D. With the read ending 3 residues before the CDR3 end, the germline J gene is used to fill in that end. Germline CDR1 and CDR2: SGHVS and FQNEAQ. Trimming removed 6 bases from V and 2 bases from J, with 16 bases in between. The CDR3 totals 16 residues.

This CDR3 is CASSSGTENTEAFF. Incomplete CDR3 DNA: TGCGCCAGCAGCTCCGGGACAGAAAACACTGAA. The chain couples TRBV5-1 to TRBJ1-1, with 7 bases that match TRBD1. The CDR3 is cut off 3 residues early in the read; its end comes from the germline J gene. This CDR3 has 14 residues. After removal of 3 bases from V and 2 bases from J, the junction contained 4 bases not matched to a gene. Germline V gene data show CDR1 as SGHRS and CDR2 as YFSETQ. Combining the CDR3 with reference TRBV5-1 and TRBJ1-1 gives the whole variable domain KAGVTQTPRYLIKTRGQQVTLSCSPISGHRSVSWYQQTPGQGLQFLFEYFSETQRNKGNFPGRFSGRQFSNSRSEMNVSTLELGDSALYLCASSSGTENTEAFFGQGTRLTVV.

On this clone: The read gets to within 3 residues of the CDR3 end, and the germline J gene fills in the rest. The genes are TRBV18 and TRBJ1-4; 8 bases map to TRBD1. Germline CDR1 KGHSH, CDR2 LQKENI. The CDR3 loop spans 17 amino acids. V lost 6 bases, J lost 0 bases, and 9 bases stayed unmatched. CDR3 in amino acids: CASSQTGEDATNEKLFF. The sequenced CDR3 bases are TGTGCCAGCTCTCAGACAGGGGAAGATGCAACTAATGAAAAA.

For this clone: The read terminates 3 residues before the CDR3 end, so the remaining end is supplied by the germline J gene. This chain links TRBV29-1 with TRBJ2-3; TRBD1 matches at 8 bases. Germline V gene sequence: CDR1 SQVTM, CDR2 ANQGSEA. This CDR3 has 12 amino acids. V gave up 7 bases and J gave up 5 bases; unmatched junction bases: 5. Partial CDR3 DNA: TGCAGCGCTAGACAGGGGATAGATACG. Translation gives CSARQGIDT. The whole CDR3 is CSARQGIDTQYF.